The clone carrying this T cell receptor (beta chain) has a handful of counts. These data originate in a study of blood T cell repertoires in COVID-19. Study at large: COVID-19 samples from acute and convalescent phases originated in the United States, Italy and Spain. The cDNA or gDNA used as material had been derived from T cells, B-cell-depleted T cells, or PBMCs.

In germline, CDR1 is SGHRS, CDR2 YFSETQ. This CDR3 region has 15 residues. V was cut by 5 bases and J by 6 bases, with 19 bases left in between. Original processing notes: For nucleated cells, counts were estimated from reference gene primer amplification. TCRdb's table, derived via immunoSEQ multiplex PCR, lists solely in-frame clones and lacks some. V and J calls and clone size are as listed in that table; D and trimming were resolved from the DNA. Of 200,000 to 300,000 clones in the sample, 86% were seen once. Input material: peripheral blood. The source of this sequence is a woman in her 30s who had recovered from COVID-19. The rearrangement joins TRBV5-1 to TRBJ2-3, with a possible D match to TRBD2 (6 bases). The CDR3 reads CASSLAGLGVDTQYF. CDR3 DNA: TGCGCCAGCAGTCTGGCGGGGTTAGGTGTTGATACGCAGTATTTT.